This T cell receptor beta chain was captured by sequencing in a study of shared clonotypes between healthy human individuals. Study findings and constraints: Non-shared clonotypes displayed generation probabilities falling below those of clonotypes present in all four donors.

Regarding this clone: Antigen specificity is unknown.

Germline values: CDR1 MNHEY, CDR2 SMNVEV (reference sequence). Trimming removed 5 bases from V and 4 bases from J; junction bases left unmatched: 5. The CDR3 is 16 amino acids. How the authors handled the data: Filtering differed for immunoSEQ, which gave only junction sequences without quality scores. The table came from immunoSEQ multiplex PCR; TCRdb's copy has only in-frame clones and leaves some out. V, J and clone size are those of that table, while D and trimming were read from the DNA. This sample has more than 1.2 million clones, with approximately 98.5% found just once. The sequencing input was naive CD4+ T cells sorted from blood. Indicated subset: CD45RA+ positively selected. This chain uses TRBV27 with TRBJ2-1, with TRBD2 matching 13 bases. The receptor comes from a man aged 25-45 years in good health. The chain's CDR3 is CASSPPGLAGYNEQFF. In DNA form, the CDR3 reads TGTGCCAGCAGTCCCCCGGGACTAGCGGGATACAATGAGCAGTTCTTC.